This TCR beta chain appears in the sequencing data of a study of T cells in Graves' hyperthyroidism and ophthalmopathy. With 5 bases clipped from V and 3 bases from J, the junction kept 10 bases outside the gene matches. Germline V gene lookup returns CDR1 DFQATT and CDR2 SNEGSKA (reference sequence). The CDR3 has 16 amino acids. Ten or more counts support this clonotype. Its target is unknown. RNA transcripts provided the source from which TCR beta CDR3 regions were amplified. When the TCR CDR3 underwent first-round RT-PCR, the HTBI primer set was used. TCRdb recomputed calls from the multiplex PCR reads with MiXCR, one row per CDR3 protein. In the table there are some 370,000 distinct CDR3 sequences, roughly an eighth of which are singletons. Broader study findings: Ophthalmopathy was identified by the model a median around 6 months ahead of onset.

Thyroid ultrasound, orbital computed tomography, clinical symptoms, and serum thyroxine and TRAb underpinned diagnoses. The sample consisted of blood. The clonotype comes from a man aged 50-59 years with Graves' ophthalmopathy. The chain links TRBV20-1 to TRBJ2-2, with 9 bases matching TRBD1. The CDR3 region is CSAYNPGQGYTGELFF. The DNA for the CDR3 is TGCAGTGCTTATAATCCGGGACAGGGTTACACCGGGGAGCTGTTTTTT.